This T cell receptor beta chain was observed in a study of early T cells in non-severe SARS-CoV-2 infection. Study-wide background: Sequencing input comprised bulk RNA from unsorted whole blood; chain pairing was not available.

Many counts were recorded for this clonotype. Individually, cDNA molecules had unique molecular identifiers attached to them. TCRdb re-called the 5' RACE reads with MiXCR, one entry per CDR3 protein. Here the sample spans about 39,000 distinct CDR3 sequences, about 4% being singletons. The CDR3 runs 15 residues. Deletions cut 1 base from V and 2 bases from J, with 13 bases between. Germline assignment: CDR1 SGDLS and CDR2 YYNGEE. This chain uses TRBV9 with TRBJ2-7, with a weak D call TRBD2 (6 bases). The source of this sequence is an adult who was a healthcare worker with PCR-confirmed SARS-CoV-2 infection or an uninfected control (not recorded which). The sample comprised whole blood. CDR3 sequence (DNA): TGTGCCAGCAGCGTAACAGGCCTAGCGACCTACGAGCAGTACTTC. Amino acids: CASSVTGLATYEQYF.